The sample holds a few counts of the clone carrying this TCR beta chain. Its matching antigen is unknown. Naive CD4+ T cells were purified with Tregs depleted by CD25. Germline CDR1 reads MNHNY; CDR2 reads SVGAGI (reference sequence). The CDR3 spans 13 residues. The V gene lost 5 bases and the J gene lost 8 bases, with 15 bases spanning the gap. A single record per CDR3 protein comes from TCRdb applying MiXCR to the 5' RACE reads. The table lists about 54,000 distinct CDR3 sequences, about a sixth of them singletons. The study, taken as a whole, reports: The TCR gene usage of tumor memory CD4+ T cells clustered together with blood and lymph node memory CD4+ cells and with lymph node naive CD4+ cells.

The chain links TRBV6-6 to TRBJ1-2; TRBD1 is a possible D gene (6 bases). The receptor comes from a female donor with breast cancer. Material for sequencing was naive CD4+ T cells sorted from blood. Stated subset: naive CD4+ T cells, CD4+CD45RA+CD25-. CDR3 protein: CASSPTGLEGYTF. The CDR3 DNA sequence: TGTGCCAGCAGTCCTACAGGGCTCGAGGGCTACACCTTC.